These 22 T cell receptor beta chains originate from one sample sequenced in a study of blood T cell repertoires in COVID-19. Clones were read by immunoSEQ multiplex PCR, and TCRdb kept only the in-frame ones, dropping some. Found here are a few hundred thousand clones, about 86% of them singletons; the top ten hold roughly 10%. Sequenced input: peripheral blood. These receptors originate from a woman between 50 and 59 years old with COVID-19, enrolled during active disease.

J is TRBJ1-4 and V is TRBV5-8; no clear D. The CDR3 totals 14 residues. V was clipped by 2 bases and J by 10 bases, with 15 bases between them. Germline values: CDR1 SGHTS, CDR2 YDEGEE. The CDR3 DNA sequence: TGTGCCAGCAGCTTTAGGTCCCCGACGGGAAAACTGTTTTTT. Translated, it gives CASSFRSPTGKLFF.

The CDR3 spells CASSLRGVGELFF. The CDR3 bases are TGTGCCAGCAGCTTACGGGGGGTCGGGGAGCTGTTTTTT. V and J are TRBV11-1 and TRBJ2-2; TRBD2 matches at 7 bases. The CDR3 has 13 residues. Germline CDR1 SGHAT, CDR2 FQDESV (reference sequence). V lost 2 bases and J lost 7; bases outside the gene matches: 1.

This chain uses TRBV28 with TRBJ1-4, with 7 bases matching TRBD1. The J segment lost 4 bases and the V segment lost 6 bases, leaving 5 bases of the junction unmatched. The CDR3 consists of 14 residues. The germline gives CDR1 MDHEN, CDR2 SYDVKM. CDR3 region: CASSVTGVNEKLFF. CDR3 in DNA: TGTGCCAGCAGCGTTACAGGGGTTAATGAAAAACTGTTTTTT. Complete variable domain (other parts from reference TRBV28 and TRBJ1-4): DVKVTQSSRYLVKRTGEKVFLECVQDMDHENMFWYRQDPGLGLRLIYFSYDVKMKEKGDIPEGYSVSREKKERFSLILESASTNQTSMYLCASSVTGVNEKLFFGSGTQLSVL.

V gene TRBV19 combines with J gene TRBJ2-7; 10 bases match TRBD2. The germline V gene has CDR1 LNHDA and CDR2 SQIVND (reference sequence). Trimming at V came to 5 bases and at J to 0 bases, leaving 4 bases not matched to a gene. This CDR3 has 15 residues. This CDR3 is CASSPSSGGSYEQYV. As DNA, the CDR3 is TGTGCCAGTAGTCCTTCTAGCGGGGGCTCCTACGAGCAGTACGTC.

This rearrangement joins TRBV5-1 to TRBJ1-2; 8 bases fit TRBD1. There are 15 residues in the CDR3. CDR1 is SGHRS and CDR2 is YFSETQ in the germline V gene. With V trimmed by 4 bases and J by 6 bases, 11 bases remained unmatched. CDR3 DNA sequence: TGCGCCAGCAGCGCACAGGGGGTATATAGGGATGGCTACACCTTC. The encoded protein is CASSAQGVYRDGYTF.

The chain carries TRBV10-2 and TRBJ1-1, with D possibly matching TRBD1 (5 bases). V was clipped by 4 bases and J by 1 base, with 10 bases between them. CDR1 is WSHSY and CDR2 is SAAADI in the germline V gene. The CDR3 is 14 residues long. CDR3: CASSGEGPNTEAFF. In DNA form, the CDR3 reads TGCGCCAGCAGTGGGGAGGGGCCGAACACTGAAGCTTTCTTT.

CDR3 region: CASSPASGVSSTDTQYF. The CDR3 DNA follows: TGTGCCAGCAGCCCCGCTAGCGGGGTCTCTAGCACAGATACGCAGTATTTT. The rearrangement joins TRBV5-8 to TRBJ2-3; 9 nucleotides align to TRBD2. There are 17 residues in the CDR3. V shed 4 bases, J shed 0 bases, and the junction held 9 bases outside the gene matches. Germline values: CDR1 SGHTS, CDR2 YDEGEE.

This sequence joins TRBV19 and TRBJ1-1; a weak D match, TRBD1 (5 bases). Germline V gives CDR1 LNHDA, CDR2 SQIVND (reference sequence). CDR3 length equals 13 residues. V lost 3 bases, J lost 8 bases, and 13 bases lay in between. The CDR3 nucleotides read TGTGCCAGTAGTATTTCCCCGAACAGGGAAGCTTTCTTT. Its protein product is CASSISPNREAFF.

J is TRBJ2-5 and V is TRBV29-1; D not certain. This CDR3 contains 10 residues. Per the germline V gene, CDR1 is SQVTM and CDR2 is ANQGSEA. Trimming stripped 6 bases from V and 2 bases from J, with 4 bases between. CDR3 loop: CSVSQETQYF. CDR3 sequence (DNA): TGCAGCGTCTCTCAAGAGACCCAGTACTTC.

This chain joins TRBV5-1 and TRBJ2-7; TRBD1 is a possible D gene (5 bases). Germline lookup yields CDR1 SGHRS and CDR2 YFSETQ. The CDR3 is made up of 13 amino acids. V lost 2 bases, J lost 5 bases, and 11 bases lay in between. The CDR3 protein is CASSLGAGNEQYV. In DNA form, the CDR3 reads TGCGCCAGCAGCTTAGGTGCAGGGAACGAGCAGTACGTC.

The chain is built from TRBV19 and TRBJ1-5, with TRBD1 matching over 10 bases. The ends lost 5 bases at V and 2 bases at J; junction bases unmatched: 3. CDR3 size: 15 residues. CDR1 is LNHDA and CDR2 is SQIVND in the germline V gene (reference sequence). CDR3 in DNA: TGTGCCAGTAGTTCAGGGACAGGGGGCAATCAGCCCCAGCATTTT. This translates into CASSSGTGGNQPQHF.

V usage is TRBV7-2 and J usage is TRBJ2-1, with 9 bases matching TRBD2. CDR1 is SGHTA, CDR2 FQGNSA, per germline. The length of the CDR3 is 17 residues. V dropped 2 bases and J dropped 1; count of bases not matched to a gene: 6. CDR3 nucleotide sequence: TGTGCCAGCAGCTTAAGGCGAGCGGGGGGTTCCTACAATGAGCAGTTCTTC. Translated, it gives CASSLRRAGGSYNEQFF.

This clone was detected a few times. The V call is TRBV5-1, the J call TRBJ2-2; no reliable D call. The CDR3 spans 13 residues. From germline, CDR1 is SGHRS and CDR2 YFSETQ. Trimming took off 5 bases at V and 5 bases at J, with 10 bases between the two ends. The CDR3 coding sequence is TGCGCCAGCAGAGACGCCGGGACCGGGGAGCTGTTTTTT. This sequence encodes CASRDAGTGELFF. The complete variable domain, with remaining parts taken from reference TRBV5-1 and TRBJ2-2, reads KAGVTQTPRYLIKTRGQQVTLSCSPISGHRSVSWYQQTPGQGLQFLFEYFSETQRNKGNFPGRFSGRQFSNSRSEMNVSTLELGDSALYLCASRDAGTGELFFGEGSRLTVL.

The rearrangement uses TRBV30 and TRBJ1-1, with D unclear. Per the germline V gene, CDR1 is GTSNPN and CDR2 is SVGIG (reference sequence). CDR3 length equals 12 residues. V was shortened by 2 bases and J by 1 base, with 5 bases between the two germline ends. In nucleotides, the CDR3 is TGTGCCTGGAGTTACGGGAACACTGAAGCTTTCTTT. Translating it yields CAWSYGNTEAFF. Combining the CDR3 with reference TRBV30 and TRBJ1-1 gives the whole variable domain SQTIHQWPATLVQPVGSPLSLECTVEGTSNPNLYWYRQAAGRGLQLLFYSVGIGQISSEVPQNLSASRPQDRQFILSSKKLLLSDSGFYLCAWSYGNTEAFFGQGTRLTVV.

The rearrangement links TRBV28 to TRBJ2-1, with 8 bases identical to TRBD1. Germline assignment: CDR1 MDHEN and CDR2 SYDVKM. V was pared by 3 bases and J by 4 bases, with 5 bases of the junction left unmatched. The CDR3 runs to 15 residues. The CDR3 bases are TGTGCCAGCAGTTTTAGACAGGGGATTTACAATGAGCAGTTCTTC. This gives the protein CASSFRQGIYNEQFF.

DNA of the CDR3: TGTGCCAGTAGCGTTGGCGGGGGGGAGACAGATACGCAGTATTTT. It translates to CASSVGGGETDTQYF. V gene TRBV19 combines with J gene TRBJ2-3; 9 bases align to TRBD2. Germline V gene lookup returns CDR1 LNHDA and CDR2 SQIVND (reference sequence). CDR3 length equals 15 residues. The V segment lost 6 bases and the J segment 3 bases; nucleotides outside the gene matches: 7.

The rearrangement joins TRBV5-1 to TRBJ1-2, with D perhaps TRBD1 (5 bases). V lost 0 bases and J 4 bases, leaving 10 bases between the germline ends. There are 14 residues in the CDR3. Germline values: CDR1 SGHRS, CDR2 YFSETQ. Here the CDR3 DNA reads TGCGCCAGCAGCTTGGTGCAGGGTGTCTATGGCTACACCTTC. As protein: CASSLVQGVYGYTF.

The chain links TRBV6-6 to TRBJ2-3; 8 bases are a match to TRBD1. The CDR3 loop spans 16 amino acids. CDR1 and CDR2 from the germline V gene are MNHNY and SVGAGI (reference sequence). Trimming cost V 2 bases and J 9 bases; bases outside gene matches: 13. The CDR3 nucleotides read TGTGCCAGCAGTTACGACAGGGGAGGCACACTCAAGACGCAGTATTTT. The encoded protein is CASSYDRGGTLKTQYF.

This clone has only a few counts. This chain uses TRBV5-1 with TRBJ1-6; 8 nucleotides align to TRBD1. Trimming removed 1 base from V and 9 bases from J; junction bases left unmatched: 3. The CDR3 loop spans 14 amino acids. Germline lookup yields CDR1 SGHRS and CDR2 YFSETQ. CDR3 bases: TGCGCCAGCAGCTTGTTGACAGGGGCTTCACCCCTCCACTTT. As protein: CASSLLTGASPLHF. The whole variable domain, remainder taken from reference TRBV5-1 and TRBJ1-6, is KAGVTQTPRYLIKTRGQQVTLSCSPISGHRSVSWYQQTPGQGLQFLFEYFSETQRNKGNFPGRFSGRQFSNSRSEMNVSTLELGDSALYLCASSLLTGASPLHFGNGTRLTVT.

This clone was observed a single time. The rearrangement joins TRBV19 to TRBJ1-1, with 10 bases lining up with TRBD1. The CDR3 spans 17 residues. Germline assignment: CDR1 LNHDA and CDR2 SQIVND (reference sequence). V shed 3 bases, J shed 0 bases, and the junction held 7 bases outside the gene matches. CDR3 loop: CASSIARTGGLNTEAFF. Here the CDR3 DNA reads TGTGCCAGTAGTATCGCCCGGACAGGGGGTTTGAACACTGAAGCTTTCTTT.

The CDR3 DNA reads as TGTGCCAGCAGTAGGGGCGACCGGGTTCGAGGCTACACCTTC. As protein: CASSRGDRVRGYTF. The rearrangement joins TRBV28 to TRBJ1-2, with D maybe TRBD1 (5 bases). The CDR3 loop spans 14 amino acids. The V end was cut by 5 bases, the J end by 8 bases, with 18 bases between. Germline V lookup: CDR1 MDHEN, CDR2 SYDVKM.

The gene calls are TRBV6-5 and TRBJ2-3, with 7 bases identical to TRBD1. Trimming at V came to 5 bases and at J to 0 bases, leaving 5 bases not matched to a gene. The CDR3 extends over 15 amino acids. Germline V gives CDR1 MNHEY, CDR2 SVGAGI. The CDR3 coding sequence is TGTGCCAGCAGTCGCCAGGGACAGAGCACAGATACGCAGTATTTT. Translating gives CASSRQGQSTDTQYF.